The T cell receptor beta chain under discussion was sequenced for a study of TIL therapy for anti-PD-1-resistant metastatic lung cancer. Study-level background: Progressing patients received lymphodepletion, expanded TIL infusion and IL-2.

Sequencing used immunoSEQ v3. Sequenced by immunoSEQ multiplex PCR; TCRdb stores in-frame clones only, minus some. The table has roughly 58,000 clones, approximately 80% seen once; the top ten hold 2.9%. Noted time point: pre-treatment sample, taken before nivolumab and TIL therapy. V lost 6 bases and J lost 4, with 24 bases in between. Germline V CDR1 and CDR2: MDHEN, SYDVKM. CDR3 size: 17 residues. The chain is built from TRBV28 and TRBJ1-2; tentative D call: TRBD1 (5 bases). The sequencing used blood, collected at baseline. The receptor was isolated from a person aged 25-79 years with non-small cell lung cancer. The CDR3 sequence: CASSTSTESALGYGYTF. Here the CDR3 DNA reads TGTGCCAGCAGCACTTCGACAGAATCCGCCCTGGGCTATGGCTACACCTTC.